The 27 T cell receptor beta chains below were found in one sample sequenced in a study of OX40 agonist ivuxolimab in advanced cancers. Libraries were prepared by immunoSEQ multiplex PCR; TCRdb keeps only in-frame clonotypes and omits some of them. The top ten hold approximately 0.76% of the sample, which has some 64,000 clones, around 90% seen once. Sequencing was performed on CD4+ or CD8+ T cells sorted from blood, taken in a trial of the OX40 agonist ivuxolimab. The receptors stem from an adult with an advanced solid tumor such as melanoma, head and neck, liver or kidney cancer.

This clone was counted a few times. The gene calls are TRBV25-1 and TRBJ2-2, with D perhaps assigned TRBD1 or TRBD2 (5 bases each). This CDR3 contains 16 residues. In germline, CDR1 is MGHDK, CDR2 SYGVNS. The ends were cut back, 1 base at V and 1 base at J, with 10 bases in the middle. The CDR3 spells CASSEWGRMNTGELFF. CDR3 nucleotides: TGTGCCAGCAGTGAATGGGGACGGATGAACACCGGGGAGCTGTTTTTT.

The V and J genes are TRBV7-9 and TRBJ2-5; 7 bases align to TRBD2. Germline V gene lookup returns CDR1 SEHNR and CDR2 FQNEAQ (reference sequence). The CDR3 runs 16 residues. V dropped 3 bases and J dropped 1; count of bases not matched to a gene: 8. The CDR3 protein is CASSLGSWGGQETQYF. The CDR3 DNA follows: TGTGCCAGCAGCTTGGGGAGCTGGGGGGGCCAAGAGACCCAGTACTTC.

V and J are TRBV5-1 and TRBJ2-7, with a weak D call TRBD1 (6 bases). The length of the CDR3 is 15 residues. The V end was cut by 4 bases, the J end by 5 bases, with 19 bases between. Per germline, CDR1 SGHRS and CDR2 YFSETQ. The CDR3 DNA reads TGCGCCAGCAGCCCCGGGACATCCTCCGGTAACGAGCAGTACTTC. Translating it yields CASSPGTSSGNEQYF. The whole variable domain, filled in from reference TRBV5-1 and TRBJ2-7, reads KAGVTQTPRYLIKTRGQQVTLSCSPISGHRSVSWYQQTPGQGLQFLFEYFSETQRNKGNFPGRFSGRQFSNSRSEMNVSTLELGDSALYLCASSPGTSSGNEQYFGPGTRLTVT.

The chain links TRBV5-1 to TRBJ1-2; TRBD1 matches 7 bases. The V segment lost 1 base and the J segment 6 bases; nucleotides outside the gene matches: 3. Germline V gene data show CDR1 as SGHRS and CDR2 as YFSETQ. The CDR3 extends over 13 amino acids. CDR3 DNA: TGCGCCAGCAGCTTGATAGGGACAGATGGCTACACCTTC. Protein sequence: CASSLIGTDGYTF. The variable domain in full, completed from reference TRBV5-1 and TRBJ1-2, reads KAGVTQTPRYLIKTRGQQVTLSCSPISGHRSVSWYQQTPGQGLQFLFEYFSETQRNKGNFPGRFSGRQFSNSRSEMNVSTLELGDSALYLCASSLIGTDGYTFGSGTRLTVV.

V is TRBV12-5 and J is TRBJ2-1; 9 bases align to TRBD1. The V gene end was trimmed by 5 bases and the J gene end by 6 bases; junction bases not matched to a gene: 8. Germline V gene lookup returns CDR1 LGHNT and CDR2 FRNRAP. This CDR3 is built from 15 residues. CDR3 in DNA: TGTGCTAGTGGTCCGACAGGGGGAGATATCAATGAGCAGTTCTTC. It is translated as CASGPTGGDINEQFF.

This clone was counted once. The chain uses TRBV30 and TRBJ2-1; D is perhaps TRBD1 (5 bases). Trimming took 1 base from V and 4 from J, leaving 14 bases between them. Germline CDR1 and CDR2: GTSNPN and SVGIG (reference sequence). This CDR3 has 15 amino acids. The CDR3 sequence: CAWSGYAGRYNEQFF. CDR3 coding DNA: TGTGCCTGGAGTGGGTACGCAGGGCGGTACAATGAGCAGTTCTTC.

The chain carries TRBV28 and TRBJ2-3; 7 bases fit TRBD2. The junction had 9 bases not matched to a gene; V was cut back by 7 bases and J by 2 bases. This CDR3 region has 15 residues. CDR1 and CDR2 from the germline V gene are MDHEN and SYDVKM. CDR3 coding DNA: TGTGCCAGCAAGGCGGGGGACCAAGCCACAGATACGCAGTATTTT. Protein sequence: CASKAGDQATDTQYF. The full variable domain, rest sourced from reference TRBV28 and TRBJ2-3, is DVKVTQSSRYLVKRTGEKVFLECVQDMDHENMFWYRQDPGLGLRLIYFSYDVKMKEKGDIPEGYSVSREKKERFSLILESASTNQTSMYLCASKAGDQATDTQYFGPGTRLTVL.

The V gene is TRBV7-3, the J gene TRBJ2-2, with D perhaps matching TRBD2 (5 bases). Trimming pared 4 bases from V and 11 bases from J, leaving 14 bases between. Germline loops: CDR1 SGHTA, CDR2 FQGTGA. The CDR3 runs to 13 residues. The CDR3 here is CASSSTPRGELFF. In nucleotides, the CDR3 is TGTGCCAGCAGCTCGACTCCCCGGGGAGAGCTGTTTTTT.

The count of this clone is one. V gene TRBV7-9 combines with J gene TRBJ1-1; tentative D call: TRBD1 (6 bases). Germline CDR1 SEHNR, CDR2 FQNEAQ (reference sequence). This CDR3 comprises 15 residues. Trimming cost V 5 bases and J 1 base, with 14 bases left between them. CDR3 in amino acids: CASSPEVGANTEAFF. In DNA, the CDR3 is TGTGCCAGCAGCCCGGAGGTGGGGGCGAACACTGAAGCTTTCTTT.

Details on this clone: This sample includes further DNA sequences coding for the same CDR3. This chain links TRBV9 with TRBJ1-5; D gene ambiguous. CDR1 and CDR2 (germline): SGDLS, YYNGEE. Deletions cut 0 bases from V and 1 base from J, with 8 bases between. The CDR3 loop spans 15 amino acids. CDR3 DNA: TGTGCCAGCAGCGTAGGACCGACGAGCAATCAGCCCCAGCATTTT. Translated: CASSVGPTSNQPQHF.

The CDR3 is CSVVGSGFQFF. CDR3 sequence (DNA): TGCAGCGTTGTGGGGTCCGGGTTTCAGTTCTTC. The J gene is TRBJ2-1, the V gene TRBV29-1; no firm D call. Trimming cost V 4 bases and J 13 bases, with 14 bases left between them. Germline CDR1 SQVTM, CDR2 ANQGSEA. The CDR3 has 11 residues.

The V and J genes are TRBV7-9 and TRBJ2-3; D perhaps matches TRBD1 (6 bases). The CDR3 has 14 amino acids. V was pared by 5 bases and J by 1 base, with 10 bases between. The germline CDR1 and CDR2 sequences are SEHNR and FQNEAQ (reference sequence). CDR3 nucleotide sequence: TGTGCCAGCAGCCCCGGGACACGCACAGATACGCAGTATTTT. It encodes CASSPGTRTDTQYF.

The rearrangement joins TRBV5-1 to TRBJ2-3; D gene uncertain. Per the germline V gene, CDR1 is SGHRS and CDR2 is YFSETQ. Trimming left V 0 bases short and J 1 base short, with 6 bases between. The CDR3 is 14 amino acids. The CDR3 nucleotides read TGCGCCAGCAGCTTGGCTGGGGGCACAGATACGCAGTATTTT. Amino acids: CASSLAGGTDTQYF.

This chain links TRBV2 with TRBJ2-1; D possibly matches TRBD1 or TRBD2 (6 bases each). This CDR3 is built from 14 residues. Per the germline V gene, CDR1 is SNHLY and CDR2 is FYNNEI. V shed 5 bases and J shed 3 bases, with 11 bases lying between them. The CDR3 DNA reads TGTGCCAGCAGTTTTAAGGGGGGCTACAATGAGCAGTTCTTC. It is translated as CASSFKGGYNEQFF.

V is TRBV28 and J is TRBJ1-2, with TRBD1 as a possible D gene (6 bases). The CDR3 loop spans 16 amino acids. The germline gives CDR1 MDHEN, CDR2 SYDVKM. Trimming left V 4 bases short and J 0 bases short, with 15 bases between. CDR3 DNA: TGTGCCAGCAGTTATGTAAAGGGGGAGACTAACTATGGCTACACCTTC. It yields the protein CASSYVKGETNYGYTF.

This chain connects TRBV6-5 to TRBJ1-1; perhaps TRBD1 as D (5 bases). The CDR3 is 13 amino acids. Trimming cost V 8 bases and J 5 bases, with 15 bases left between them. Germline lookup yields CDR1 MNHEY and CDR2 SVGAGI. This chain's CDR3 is CASQLIGGTEAFF. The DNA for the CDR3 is TGTGCCAGCCAGTTAATCGGGGGGACTGAAGCTTTCTTT.

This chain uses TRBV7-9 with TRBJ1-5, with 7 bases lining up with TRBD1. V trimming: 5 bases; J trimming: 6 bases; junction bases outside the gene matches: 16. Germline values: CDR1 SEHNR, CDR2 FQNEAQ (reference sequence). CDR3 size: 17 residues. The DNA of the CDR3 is TGTGCCAGCAGCAAGGGACAGACCCTGAGATGGAGTCAGCCCCAGCATTTT. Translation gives CASSKGQTLRWSQPQHF.

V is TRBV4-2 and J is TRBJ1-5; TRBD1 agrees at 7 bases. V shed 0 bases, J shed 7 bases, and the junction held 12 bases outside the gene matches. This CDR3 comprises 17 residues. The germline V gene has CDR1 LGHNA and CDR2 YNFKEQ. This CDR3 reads CASSQDETGSFFQPQHF. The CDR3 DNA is TGTGCCAGCAGCCAAGACGAGACAGGGTCCTTTTTCCAGCCCCAGCATTTT.

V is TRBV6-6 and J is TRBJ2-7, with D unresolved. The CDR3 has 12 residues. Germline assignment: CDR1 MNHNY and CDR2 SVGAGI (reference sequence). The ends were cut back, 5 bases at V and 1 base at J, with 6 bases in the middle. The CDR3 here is CASSLGSYEQYF. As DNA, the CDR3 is TGTGCCAGCAGTCTTGGGTCCTACGAGCAGTACTTC.

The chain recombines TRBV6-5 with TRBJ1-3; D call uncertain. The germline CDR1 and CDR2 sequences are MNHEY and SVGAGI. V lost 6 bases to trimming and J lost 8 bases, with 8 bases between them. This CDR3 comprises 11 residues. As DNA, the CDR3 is TGTGCCAGCAGCTCACAGTACACCATATATTTT. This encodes CASSSQYTIYF.

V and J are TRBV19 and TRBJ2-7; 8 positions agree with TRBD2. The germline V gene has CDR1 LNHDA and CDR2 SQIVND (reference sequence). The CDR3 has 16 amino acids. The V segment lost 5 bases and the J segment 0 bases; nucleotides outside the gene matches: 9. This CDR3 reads CASSLRLARGSYEQYF. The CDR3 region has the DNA TGTGCCAGTAGTCTCCGACTAGCGAGGGGCTCCTACGAGCAGTACTTC.

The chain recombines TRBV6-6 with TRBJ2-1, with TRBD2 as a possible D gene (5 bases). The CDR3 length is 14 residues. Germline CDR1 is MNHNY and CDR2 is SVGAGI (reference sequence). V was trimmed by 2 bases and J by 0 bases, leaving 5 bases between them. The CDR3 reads CASSYGSSYNEQFF. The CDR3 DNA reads TGTGCCAGCAGTTACGGGAGCTCCTACAATGAGCAGTTCTTC.

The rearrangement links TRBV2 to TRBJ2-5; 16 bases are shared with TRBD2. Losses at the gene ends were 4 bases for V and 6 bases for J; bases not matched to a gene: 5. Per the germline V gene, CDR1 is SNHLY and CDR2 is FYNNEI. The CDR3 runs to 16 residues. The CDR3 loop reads CASSGGLAGGPKTQYF. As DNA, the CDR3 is TGTGCCAGCAGTGGGGGACTAGCGGGAGGGCCAAAGACCCAGTACTTC.

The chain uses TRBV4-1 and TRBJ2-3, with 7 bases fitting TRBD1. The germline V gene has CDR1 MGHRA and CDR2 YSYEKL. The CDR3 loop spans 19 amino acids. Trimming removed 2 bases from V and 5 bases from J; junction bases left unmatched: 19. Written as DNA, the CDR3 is TGCGCCAGCAGCCAAACATTCCCTCTCCGGGACAGCTGGGAAGATACGCAGTATTTT. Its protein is CASSQTFPLRDSWEDTQYF.

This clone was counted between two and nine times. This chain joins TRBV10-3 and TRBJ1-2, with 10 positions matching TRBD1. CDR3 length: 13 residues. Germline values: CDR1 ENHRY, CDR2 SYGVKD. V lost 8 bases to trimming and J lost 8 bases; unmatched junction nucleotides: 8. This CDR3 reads CAIGTGVVYGYTF. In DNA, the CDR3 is TGTGCCATCGGGACAGGGGTAGTTTACGGCTACACCTTC.

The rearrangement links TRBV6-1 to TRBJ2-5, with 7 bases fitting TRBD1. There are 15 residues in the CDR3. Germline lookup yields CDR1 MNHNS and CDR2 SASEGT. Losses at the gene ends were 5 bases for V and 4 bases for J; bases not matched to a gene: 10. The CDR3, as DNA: TGTGCCAGCAGTCCGTGGCCGGGACAGCTAGAGACCCAGTACTTC. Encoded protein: CASSPWPGQLETQYF.

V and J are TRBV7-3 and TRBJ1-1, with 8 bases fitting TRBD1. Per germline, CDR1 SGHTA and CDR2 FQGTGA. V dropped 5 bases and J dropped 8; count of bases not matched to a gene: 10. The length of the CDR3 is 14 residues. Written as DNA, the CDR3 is TGTGCCAGCAGCGCAAGTGGGACAGGTCTAGAAGCTTTCTTT. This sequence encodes CASSASGTGLEAFF.